What follows describes a single T cell receptor beta chain. The sample originates from a study of blood T cell repertoires in COVID-19. CDR3 length: 20 residues. The J segment lost 2 bases and the V segment lost 3 bases, leaving 22 bases of the junction unmatched. Germline-derived CDR1 and CDR2 are KGHSH and LQKENI. The repertoire was sequenced with immunoSEQ multiplex PCR; TCRdb's copy has only in-frame clones and lacks some. The table includes fewer than 500,000 clones, around 90% detected once. This TCR came from a woman between 18 and 30 years old who had recovered from COVID-19. The V and J genes are TRBV18 and TRBJ2-7; TRBD1 matches 7 bases. The specimen was PBMCs or T cells enriched from blood (not recorded which). CDR3 nucleotides: TGTGCCAGCTCACCTCCTCAGGGGGACAGTCGATCCAGACCCCCCTACGAGCAGTACTTC. It translates to CASSPPQGDSRSRPPYEQYF.